Below are 16 T cell receptor beta chains sequenced from a single sample in a study of graft-versus-host responses after intestinal transplantation. Their recognized antigens are unknown. TCRdb's copy holds only in-frame clones and misses some; the assay was immunoSEQ multiplex PCR. In the table there are some 81,000 clones, around 90% of which are singletons. The material sequenced was unstimulated CD4+ T cells sorted from spleen or lymph node cells, taken before intestinal transplant. The receptors stem from a human donor who received an intestinal transplant.

This chain joins TRBV28 and TRBJ1-6; TRBD1 matches at 7 bases. V trimming: 8 bases; J trimming: 9 bases; junction bases outside the gene matches: 7. Germline V gene sequence: CDR1 MDHEN, CDR2 SYDVKM. The CDR3 is 13 amino acids. CDR3 sequence: CASAADRASPLHF. CDR3 sequence (DNA): TGTGCCAGCGCCGCAGACAGGGCTTCACCCCTCCACTTT.

This clone was seen more than once but under ten times. V is TRBV6-6 and J is TRBJ1-3, with a tentative D call TRBD1 (6 bases). This CDR3 has 16 amino acids. CDR1 and CDR2 from the germline V gene are MNHNY and SVGAGI (reference sequence). V lost 6 bases and J 0 bases, leaving 15 bases between the germline ends. The CDR3 sequence is CASSSRQAISGNTIYF. The CDR3 DNA reads as TGTGCCAGCAGCAGTAGACAGGCAATCTCTGGAAACACCATATATTTT.

The chain employs TRBV6-6 and TRBJ2-5; TRBD1 is a possible D gene (5 bases). The end of the DNA fits TRBJ2-7 better, so the J call may be wrong. This CDR3 spans 12 amino acids. The germline CDR1 and CDR2 sequences are MNHNY and SVGAGI (reference sequence). The CDR3 here is CASESQGNEQYF. The CDR3 DNA is TGTGCCAGCGAATCCCAGGGAAACGAGCAGTACTTC.

The J gene is TRBJ2-7, the V gene TRBV2; 11 nucleotides line up with TRBD1. The CDR3 loop spans 14 amino acids. CDR1 is SNHLY, CDR2 FYNNEI, per germline. With 5 bases clipped from V and 6 bases from J, the junction kept 6 bases outside the gene matches. The CDR3 spells CASSPPDRGREQYF. The CDR3 coding sequence is TGTGCCAGCAGTCCCCCGGACAGGGGGCGCGAGCAGTACTTC.

This rearrangement joins TRBV11-2 to TRBJ1-1; 8 bases fit TRBD1. The CDR3 consists of 11 residues. The germline gives CDR1 SGHAT, CDR2 FQNNGV. After removal of 6 bases from V and 11 bases from J, the junction contained 5 bases not matched to a gene. The CDR3 DNA follows: TGTGCCAGCAGTCATACAGGGGGGGCTTTCTTT. This sequence encodes CASSHTGGAFF.

The chain employs TRBV28 and TRBJ2-7; 8 bases line up with TRBD1. The CDR3 has 15 residues. Trimming took 5 bases from V and 3 from J; bases not matched to a gene: 9. Germline-derived CDR1 and CDR2 are MDHEN and SYDVKM. Here the CDR3 DNA reads TGTGCCAGCAGTCCCACCGGGACAGGACTCTACGAGCAGTACTTC. Amino acid sequence: CASSPTGTGLYEQYF.

This clone occurred a few times. This chain connects TRBV28 to TRBJ2-7; TRBD1 matches at 10 bases. This CDR3 region has 15 residues. J gave up 2 bases and V 6 bases, and 7 bases lay outside the gene matches. Germline lookup yields CDR1 MDHEN and CDR2 SYDVKM. The chain's CDR3 is CASRQDRGPAYEQYF. The CDR3 DNA reads as TGTGCCAGCAGACAAGACAGGGGGCCAGCCTACGAGCAGTACTTC.

The V and J genes are TRBV6-5 and TRBJ2-7, with no clear D. V lost 6 bases and J 2 bases, leaving 14 bases between the germline ends. Germline V gives CDR1 MNHEY, CDR2 SVGAGI. This CDR3 has 14 residues. The CDR3 bases are TGTGCCAGCAGGAGACAAGTTACAGCCTACGAGCAGTACTTC. As protein: CASRRQVTAYEQYF.

The chain uses TRBV28 and TRBJ1-2; 7 nucleotides agree with TRBD1. V dropped 5 bases and J dropped 4; count of bases not matched to a gene: 13. Germline CDR1 and CDR2: MDHEN and SYDVKM. The CDR3 spans 16 residues. CDR3 nucleotides: TGTGCCAGCAGTCCCCCCCCTGGACAGGACCTCTATGGCTACACCTTC. This encodes CASSPPPGQDLYGYTF.

This sequence joins TRBV5-1 and TRBJ1-1, with D unresolved. V lost 2 bases to trimming and J lost 0 bases, with 5 bases between them. The CDR3 covers 13 residues. The germline CDR1 and CDR2 sequences are SGHRS and YFSETQ. CDR3 sequence reads: CASSFSMNTEAFF. In DNA form, the CDR3 reads TGCGCCAGCAGCTTCAGTATGAACACTGAAGCTTTCTTT.

The rearrangement joins TRBV28 to TRBJ1-5; 7 positions agree with TRBD1. V lost 0 bases and J lost 5; bases outside the gene matches: 4. This CDR3 is built from 15 residues. Germline V gene data show CDR1 as MDHEN and CDR2 as SYDVKM. This chain's CDR3 is CASSLWDRTYQPQHF. The CDR3 coding sequence is TGTGCCAGCAGTTTATGGGACAGGACTTATCAGCCCCAGCATTTT. The variable domain in full, completed from reference TRBV28 and TRBJ1-5, reads DVKVTQSSRYLVKRTGEKVFLECVQDMDHENMFWYRQDPGLGLRLIYFSYDVKMKEKGDIPEGYSVSREKKERFSLILESASTNQTSMYLCASSLWDRTYQPQHFGDGTRLSIL.

V is TRBV4-2 and J is TRBJ2-7; 12 bases match TRBD2. The CDR3 covers 17 residues. Germline V gene data show CDR1 as LGHNA and CDR2 as YNFKEQ. V lost 1 base and J lost 7; bases outside the gene matches: 11. The CDR3 bases are TGTGCCAGCAGCCAAGCCTTACGACTAGCGGGAGCGGGGGAGCAGTACTTC. It is translated as CASSQALRLAGAGEQYF.

The rearrangement uses TRBV5-1 and TRBJ2-1, with a weak D call TRBD2 (7 bases). Trimming took off 2 bases at V and 4 bases at J, with 22 bases between the two ends. Germline CDR1 and CDR2: SGHRS and YFSETQ. This CDR3 contains 18 residues. In nucleotides, the CDR3 is TGCGCCAGCAGCTTTCAGGATAGAGGGGGGGGCATTTACAATGAGCAGTTCTTC. Translated: CASSFQDRGGGIYNEQFF.

The V gene is TRBV6-1, the J gene TRBJ2-5, with TRBD1 identical over 9 bases. With V trimmed by 2 bases and J by 1 base, 2 bases remained unmatched. Germline V gives CDR1 MNHNS, CDR2 SASEGT. There are 15 residues in the CDR3. CDR3 sequence: CASSERDRAQETQYF. CDR3 nucleotides: TGTGCCAGCAGTGAACGGGACAGGGCCCAAGAGACCCAGTACTTC.

The chain recombines TRBV10-3 with TRBJ2-4; possible D gene TRBD2, 7 bases. The V and J ends lost 0 bases and 8 bases respectively, with 14 bases between them. The CDR3 totals 15 residues. The germline gives CDR1 ENHRY, CDR2 SYGVKD. Here the CDR3 DNA reads TGTGCCATCAGTGAGTCGGGAACAGGGAGGGACATTCAGTACTTC. Its translation is CAISESGTGRDIQYF.

J is TRBJ1-1 and V is TRBV6-5; 10 positions match TRBD1. The V and J ends lost 3 bases and 3 bases, in that order; junction bases with no gene match: 4. The germline V gene has CDR1 MNHEY and CDR2 SVGAGI. The CDR3 is 15 amino acids. The CDR3 bases are TGTGCCAGCAGTTATTGGGGGACAGGGGACACTGAAGCTTTCTTT. It translates to CASSYWGTGDTEAFF.